The present entry profiles one T cell receptor beta chain with its context. The V gene's germline CDR1 is SGHVS and CDR2 FQNEAQ. There are 15 residues in the CDR3. V was clipped by 0 bases and J by 0 bases, with 8 bases between them. This sample is part of a study of control samples from healthy donors and cancer patients. Libraries were prepared by immunoSEQ multiplex PCR; TCRdb keeps only in-frame clonotypes and omits some of them. The sample lists approximately 190,000 clones; about 89% were seen once. This chain uses TRBV7-8 with TRBJ1-1, with D unclear. The receptor was derived from a man aged 25 to 40 in good health. The sample comprised blood. The CDR3 coding sequence is TGTGCCAGCAGCTTAGCAATAGGGCTGAACACTGAAGCTTTCTTT. It encodes CASSLAIGLNTEAFF. The variable domain in full, completed from reference TRBV7-8 and TRBJ1-1, reads GAGVSQSPRYKVAKRGQDVALRCDPISGHVSLFWYQQALGQGPEFLTYFQNEAQLDKSGLPSDRFFAERPEGSVSTLKIQRTQQEDSAVYLCASSLAIGLNTEAFFGQGTRLTVV.